This T cell receptor beta chain came from a study of cytomegalovirus exposure and HLA in healthy donors. Study results and caveats: CMV serostatus was the only immune exposure information that was available. Later on, an analysis tied around 17,000 TCR beta sequences to HLA alleles at 0.05 false discovery rate. The analysis excluded some indistinguishable V segments, including TRBV6-2 and TRBV6-3.

Primers for the PCR totalled 60 Vbeta and 13 Jbeta. Profiling relied on immunoSEQ multiplex PCR, and the TCRdb table lists in-frame clones only, not all of them. The table shows some 76,000 clones, with 65% to 80% occurring only once. Trimming took off 0 bases at V and 1 base at J, with 16 bases between the two ends. The length of the CDR3 is 17 residues. Germline assignment: CDR1 SGHNT and CDR2 YYREEE (reference sequence). On this clone: Its specificity is not known.

Sequenced sample: PBMCs. The sequence was obtained from a male donor in good health and CMV-seropositive. The chain is built from TRBV5-4 and TRBJ1-1; unclear D gene. The CDR3 spells CASSLALGRAGNTEAFF. The DNA for the CDR3 is TGTGCCAGCAGCTTGGCCCTTGGGAGGGCAGGGAACACTGAAGCTTTCTTT.